These 11 T cell receptor beta chains were sequenced from one sample in a study of T cell changes during pregnancy in multiple sclerosis. Sequencing was performed with immunoSEQ multiplex PCR; in TCRdb, only in-frame clones are kept and a portion is missing. This sample has approximately 9,000 clones, with nearly 85% found just once. Sequencing was performed on CD8+ T cells from peripheral blood mononuclear cells, taken in the third trimester of pregnancy. These receptors were obtained from a female donor in good health, enrolled as a control in a pregnancy study.

This clone is labeled as medium-sized. As DNA, the CDR3 is TGCAGCGTTCGGGGACAGGGCAGGGGGACTGAAGCTTTCTTT. This encodes CSVRGQGRGTEAFF. The J gene is TRBJ1-1, the V gene TRBV29-1; TRBD1 matches 9 bases. The CDR3 has 14 amino acids. Per germline, CDR1 SQVTM and CDR2 ANQGSEA. Trimming at V came to 5 bases and at J to 5 bases, leaving 9 bases not matched to a gene.

The sample holds one count of this clone. The chain has TRBV6-5 and TRBJ2-5; perhaps TRBD1 as D (6 bases). V dropped 6 bases and J dropped 5 bases, with 10 bases sitting between them. CDR1 and CDR2 from the germline V gene are MNHEY and SVGAGI. The CDR3 totals 12 residues. CDR3 protein: CASRVGGETQYF. The CDR3 DNA is TGTGCCAGCAGGGTAGGGGGTGAGACCCAGTACTTC.

This sequence joins TRBV5-1 and TRBJ2-7, with 9 bases fitting TRBD1. Germline-derived CDR1 and CDR2 are SGHRS and YFSETQ. The CDR3 covers 15 residues. Unmatched junction bases numbered 3, after V lost 2 bases and J lost 0 bases. In DNA, the CDR3 is TGCGCCAGCAGCTTTGGGACAGGGATCTCCTACGAGCAGTACTTC. This encodes CASSFGTGISYEQYF.

The chain carries TRBV30 and TRBJ2-3; 7 nucleotides agree with TRBD2. CDR1 is GTSNPN, CDR2 SVGIG, per germline (reference sequence). J was trimmed by 3 bases and V by 0 bases; bases with no gene match: 3. The length of the CDR3 is 14 residues. The CDR3 loop reads CAWSVGGSTDTQYF. For the CDR3, the DNA is TGTGCCTGGAGTGTTGGCGGGAGTACAGATACGCAGTATTTT.

This rearrangement joins TRBV4-2 to TRBJ2-7; the match to TRBD2 covers 8 bases. This CDR3 contains 15 residues. Trimming at V came to 1 base and at J to 0 bases, leaving 2 bases not matched to a gene. Germline lookup yields CDR1 LGHNA and CDR2 YNFKEQ. The CDR3 DNA is TGTGCCAGCAGCCAAGGACTAGCGTCCTCCTACGAGCAGTACTTC. Translated: CASSQGLASSYEQYF.

The chain joins TRBV14 to TRBJ2-1; unclear D gene. The germline gives CDR1 SGHDN, CDR2 FVKESK. This CDR3 has 12 amino acids. Trimming took 4 bases from V and 6 from J, leaving 7 bases between them. The CDR3 DNA is TGTGCCAGCAGCCCCCGGTCCAATGAGCAGTTCTTC. As protein: CASSPRSNEQFF.

The CDR3 sequence is CASSLRDWDEQYF. The DNA for the CDR3 is TGTGCCAGCAGCCTACGGGACTGGGACGAGCAGTACTTC. The gene calls are TRBV7-9 and TRBJ2-7, with D perhaps matching TRBD2 (6 bases). The CDR3 loop spans 13 amino acids. Germline CDR1 reads SEHNR; CDR2 reads FQNEAQ (reference sequence). Between the trimmed V and J ends, which lost 5 bases and 5 bases, there was a span of 13 bases.

This clone was seen more than once but under ten times. Other nucleotide sequences in the sample specify the same CDR3. This chain connects TRBV6-1 to TRBJ1-1; tentatively, D is TRBD1 (6 bases). The CDR3 totals 12 residues. The germline V gene has CDR1 MNHNS and CDR2 SASEGT. V was trimmed by 5 bases and J by 5 bases, leaving 9 bases between them. CDR3 amino acids: CASSTRGTEAFF. CDR3 bases: TGTGCCAGCAGTACCAGGGGTACTGAAGCTTTCTTT.

The chain employs TRBV11-2 and TRBJ1-1, with D unclear. The CDR3 is 14 amino acids. Germline CDR1 is SGHAT and CDR2 is FQNNGV. V lost 1 base, J lost 7 bases, and 13 bases lay in between. The CDR3 coding sequence is TGTGCCAGCAGCTTAGGAGGCGGGAGAATTGAAGCTTTCTTT. Residues: CASSLGGGRIEAFF.

This clone was seen just once. The chain recombines TRBV6-5 with TRBJ1-1; maybe TRBD1 (6 bases). CDR3 length: 14 residues. Germline CDR1 and CDR2: MNHEY and SVGAGI. V gave up 4 bases and J gave up 4 bases, with 13 bases separating them. The CDR3 DNA reads as TGTGCCAGCAGTTCGCGAGGGGGGGCCACTGAAGCTTTCTTT. This gives the protein CASSSRGGATEAFF.

This clone has just a few counts. The CDR3 loop reads CASSVDTGGATDTQYF. The CDR3 bases are TGTGCCAGCAGCGTAGATACCGGGGGGGCCACAGATACGCAGTATTTT. The V gene is TRBV9, the J gene TRBJ2-3; 8 bases map to TRBD2. This CDR3 contains 16 residues. V lost 0 bases, J lost 2 bases, and 5 bases stayed unmatched. Germline-derived CDR1 and CDR2 are SGDLS and YYNGEE.